One sample yielded the 7 T cell receptor beta chains listed below, sequenced in a study of neurological immune-mediated disorders. Using its own MiXCR run on the 5' RACE reads, TCRdb lists one record per CDR3 protein. Among 66,000 or so distinct CDR3 sequences listed, 5.2% were seen once. The specimen sequenced was PBMCs. The origin of the receptors is a woman in her 30s with multiple sclerosis.

Notes on this clonotype: The conserved closing phenylalanine or tryptophan is absent in this CDR3, likely reflecting a read error. V usage is TRBV4-1 and J usage is TRBJ2-5, with a weak D call TRBD1 (5 bases). The V end lost 0 bases, the J end lost 2 bases, and 10 bases lay between the germline ends. There are 15 residues in the CDR3. Germline assignment: CDR1 MGHRA and CDR2 YSYEKL. Written as DNA, the CDR3 is TGCGCCAGCAGCCAAGAGAGACAGTTACAAGAGACCCAGTACAAC. Translated: CASSQERQLQETQYN.

This clonotype has a count of ten or more. This chain connects TRBV5-1 to TRBJ2-7, with 13 bases aligning to TRBD2. The junction had 3 bases not matched to a gene; V was cut back by 4 bases and J by 2 bases. This CDR3 has 15 amino acids. Looked up from germline, CDR1 is SGHRS and CDR2 is YFSETQ. The CDR3: CASSTGLAGAYEQYF. In DNA, the CDR3 is TGCGCCAGCAGCACAGGACTAGCGGGGGCCTACGAGCAGTACTTC.

The table lists this clonotype with many counts. V is TRBV5-1 and J is TRBJ2-3, with D tentatively TRBD2 (5 bases). CDR3 length: 13 residues. Looked up from germline, CDR1 is SGHRS and CDR2 is YFSETQ. V was pared by 5 bases and J by 2 bases, with 9 bases between. The CDR3: CASSEGPTDTQYF. The CDR3 DNA reads TGCGCCAGCAGTGAGGGCCCCACAGATACGCAGTATTTT.

This clonotype was seen at least ten times. This chain joins TRBV12-3 or TRBV12-4 and TRBJ2-2, with 7 bases identical to TRBD1. V was clipped by 3 bases and J by 4 bases; unmatched bases: 8. This CDR3 has 16 amino acids. CDR3 amino acids: CASSFMTGSSTGELFF. The CDR3 DNA sequence: TGTGCCAGCAGTTTCATGACAGGGAGTAGCACCGGGGAGCTGTTTTTT.

The CDR3 coding sequence is TGTGCCAGCAGCTTGGAGGGATGGGGGGGCTACACCTTC. This encodes CASSLEGWGGYTF. This chain joins TRBV5-5 and TRBJ1-2, with D possibly being TRBD1 (5 bases). Trimming pared 0 bases from V and 8 bases from J, leaving 11 bases between. CDR1 and CDR2 from the germline V gene are SGHKS and YYEKEE (reference sequence). CDR3 length equals 13 residues.

This clonotype was observed at least ten times. The rearrangement links TRBV3-1 to TRBJ2-5; 8 bases map to TRBD1. From germline, CDR1 is LGHDT and CDR2 YNNKEL (reference sequence). The CDR3 runs to 16 residues. After removal of 2 bases from V and 4 bases from J, the junction contained 9 bases not matched to a gene. The CDR3 loop is CASSQISGGITETQYF. The DNA for the CDR3 is TGTGCCAGCAGCCAAATCTCAGGGGGCATTACAGAGACCCAGTACTTC.

This clonotype was counted ten times or more. The chain couples TRBV29-1 to TRBJ1-1; D perhaps matches TRBD1 (6 bases). V was shortened by 7 bases and J by 1 base, with 16 bases between the two germline ends. In germline, CDR1 is SQVTM, CDR2 ANQGSEA. CDR3 length equals 14 residues. The CDR3 region has the DNA TGCAGCGCTGGGGCTGGGACAACGAACACTGAAGCTTTCTTT. Protein product: CSAGAGTTNTEAFF.